Presented here are 9 T cell receptor beta chains from one specimen sequenced in a study of neurological immune-mediated disorders. TCRdb ran MiXCR on the 5' RACE reads and lists one entry per CDR3 protein. The table shows some 48,000 distinct CDR3 sequences, with approximately 10% occurring only once. The sequenced material came from PBMCs. The origin of the receptors is a woman in her 40s with HTLV-1-associated myelopathy (HAM/TSP).

This clonotype was detected ten times or more. V gene TRBV15 combines with J gene TRBJ1-1; the match to TRBD1 covers 11 bases. The ends lost 0 bases at V and 12 bases at J; junction bases unmatched: 6. From germline, CDR1 is LNHNV and CDR2 YYDKDF (reference sequence). The CDR3 is 14 residues long. The CDR3 region has the DNA TGTGCCACCAGCAGAGATCTCGGACAGGGGGCAACTTTCTTT. This gives the protein CATSRDLGQGATFF. Combining the CDR3 with reference TRBV15 and TRBJ1-1 gives the whole variable domain DAMVIQNPRYQVTQFGKPVTLSCSQTLNHNVMYWYQQKSSQAPKLLFHYYDKDFNNEADTPDNFQSRRPNTSFCFLDIRSPGLGDTAMYLCATSRDLGQGATFFGQGTRLTVV.

In its sample, this clonotype was seen many times. The V gene is TRBV3-1, the J gene TRBJ1-5; no clear D. V lost 0 bases and J lost 2, with 8 bases in between. CDR1 is LGHDT and CDR2 is YNNKEL in the germline V gene (reference sequence). This CDR3 comprises 15 residues. DNA of the CDR3: TGTGCCAGCAGCCAAGATGTTGTCGGCAATCAGCCCCAGCATTTT. It specifies CASSQDVVGNQPQHF.

This clonotype was counted ten times or more. The J gene is TRBJ2-3, the V gene TRBV5-1, with 13 bases fitting TRBD2. The junction had 3 bases not matched to a gene; V was cut back by 4 bases and J by 4 bases. The CDR3 loop spans 15 amino acids. Germline V gene sequence: CDR1 SGHRS, CDR2 YFSETQ. CDR3 loop: CASSRLAGGPDTQYF. CDR3 DNA sequence: TGCGCCAGCAGCCGACTAGCGGGGGGCCCAGATACGCAGTATTTT.

This clonotype was observed a handful of times. The chain couples TRBV7-3 to TRBJ2-6; D gene ambiguous. The CDR3 spans 13 residues. V was trimmed by 8 bases and J by 3 bases, leaving 8 bases between them. Germline-derived CDR1 and CDR2 are SGHTA and FQGTGA. The chain's CDR3 is CASSDGGANVLTF. CDR3 DNA: TGTGCCAGCTCCGATGGTGGGGCCAACGTCCTGACTTTC.

This chain uses TRBV15 with TRBJ2-3; 8 bases fit TRBD1. The CDR3 runs 15 residues. The germline CDR1 and CDR2 sequences are LNHNV and YYDKDF (reference sequence). The junction had 10 bases not matched to a gene; V was cut back by 5 bases and J by 6 bases. CDR3 amino acids: CATSEGQGAADTQYF. CDR3 coding DNA: TGTGCCACCAGCGAAGGGCAGGGGGCGGCCGATACGCAGTATTTT.

This clonotype was detected ten times or more. V usage is TRBV20-1 and J usage is TRBJ2-1; 7 nucleotides agree with TRBD1. The CDR3 is 16 amino acids. Trimming took 1 base from V and 2 from J; bases not matched to a gene: 8. CDR1 and CDR2 from the germline V gene are DFQATT and SNEGSKA (reference sequence). Here the CDR3 DNA reads TGCAGTGCTAGAGCCAGACAGGGTCTTACCTACAATGAGCAGTTCTTC. It codes for CSARARQGLTYNEQFF.

The sample holds many counts of this clonotype. This chain joins TRBV7-7 and TRBJ1-1; D unclear. V was clipped by 5 bases and J by 1 base, with 8 bases between them. The CDR3 covers 13 residues. In germline, CDR1 is SSHAT, CDR2 FNYEAQ (reference sequence). For the CDR3, the DNA is TGTGCCAGCAGCCTTGGGGAGAACACTGAAGCTTTCTTT. Protein sequence: CASSLGENTEAFF. The full variable domain, in which reference TRBV7-7 and TRBJ1-1 provide the parts outside the CDR3, is GAGVSQSPRYKVTKRGQDVTLRCDPISSHATLYWYQQALGQGPEFLTYFNYEAQPDKSGLPSDRFSAERPEGSISTLTIQRTEQRDSAMYRCASSLGENTEAFFGQGTRLTVV.

This clonotype has a handful of counts. The chain has TRBV5-1 and TRBJ2-3; TRBD1 is a possible D gene (5 bases). CDR1 and CDR2 (germline): SGHRS, YFSETQ. The V end lost 4 bases, the J end lost 9 bases, and 12 bases lay between the germline ends. The CDR3 is 12 residues long. In DNA form, the CDR3 reads TGCGCCAGCAGCCAGGACAAGGGCACGCAGTATTTT. It is translated as CASSQDKGTQYF.

The chain links TRBV2 to TRBJ2-1; TRBD2 aligns across 7 bases. V lost 2 bases, J lost 7 bases, and 8 bases stayed unmatched. The germline V gene has CDR1 SNHLY and CDR2 FYNNEI. This CDR3 contains 15 residues. CDR3 nucleotide sequence: TGTGCCAGCAGTGAACGGCGTGGGGGGGGAAATGAGCAGTTCTTC. Translating gives CASSERRGGGNEQFF.